This TCR beta chain was found in a study of immune heterogeneity within non-small cell lung tumors. Multiplex PCR amplified the TCR beta CDR3 region. Its first round ran for about 10 cycles with 32 V and 13 J primers. TCRdb recomputed calls from the multiplex PCR reads with MiXCR, one row per CDR3 protein. The sample has 22,000 or so distinct CDR3 sequences, 25% to 30% seen once. The study's findings and limits: Although only moderate, the correlation of local T-cell clonality with local tumor mutational burden was significant (R 0.3 to 0.35).

The CDR3 contains 15 residues. Trimming stripped 5 bases from V and 5 bases from J, with 19 bases between. Germline V gene lookup returns CDR1 MNHNS and CDR2 SASEGT. This clonotype was observed at least ten times. The target antigen is unknown. Bulk tumor genomic DNA (around 600 ng per sample) served as template. Multiple widely separated biopsies were taken from each primary tumor at surgery. Untreated, newly diagnosed non-small cell lung cancer patients underwent curative surgery. The specimen was lung tumor tissue. The gene calls are TRBV6-1 and TRBJ2-7; D might be TRBD1 or TRBD2, each matching 6 bases. The clonotype originates from a man aged 35-49 years with non-small cell lung cancer. CDR3 nucleotide sequence: TGTGCCAGCAGTTCCCCGGGGGCGGCGGTGCACGAGCAGTACTTC. It translates to CASSSPGAAVHEQYF.